The 14 T cell receptor beta chains given below trace back to one sample, sequenced in a study of cytomegalovirus exposure and HLA in healthy donors. The PCR made use of 60 Vbeta and 13 Jbeta primers. The method was immunoSEQ multiplex PCR; TCRdb's version includes in-frame clones alone and lacks a portion of them. The sample carries about 130,000 clones, 80% recorded once. Sequenced input: PBMCs. The receptor source for this set is a man aged 25-45 years in good health and CMV-seronegative.

The V gene is TRBV4-3, the J gene TRBJ2-1; 8 bases line up with TRBD2. Trimming cost V 1 base and J 4 bases; bases outside gene matches: 6. The CDR3 extends over 16 amino acids. From germline, CDR1 is LGHNA and CDR2 YSLEER. CDR3 sequence (DNA): TGCGCCAGCAGCCAAGTAGCGGGACTCGCTTACAATGAGCAGTTCTTC. Translating gives CASSQVAGLAYNEQFF.

V usage is TRBV29-1 and J usage is TRBJ1-3; D is undetermined. Germline-derived CDR1 and CDR2 are SQVTM and ANQGSEA. V gave up 5 bases and J gave up 3 bases, with 11 bases separating them. This CDR3 is built from 13 residues. CDR3 loop: CSVWSALGNTIYF. In DNA, the CDR3 is TGCAGCGTTTGGTCTGCGCTTGGAAACACCATATATTTT.

This rearrangement joins TRBV27 to TRBJ2-5; the match to TRBD1 covers 9 bases. The CDR3 has 15 residues. With 5 bases clipped from V and 5 bases from J, the junction kept 9 bases outside the gene matches. Germline V CDR1 and CDR2: MNHEY, SMNVEV (reference sequence). The DNA for the CDR3 is TGTGCCAGCAGTCCCCTGGGACAGGGCGATGAGACCCAGTACTTC. Protein sequence: CASSPLGQGDETQYF.

Only a few counts were recorded for this clone. The CDR3 spells CASSLTSGSTDTQYF. The CDR3 coding sequence is TGTGCCAGCAGCTTGACTAGCGGGAGCACAGATACGCAGTATTTT. V usage is TRBV7-9 and J usage is TRBJ2-3; 10 bases match TRBD2. The J segment lost 0 bases and the V segment lost 3 bases, leaving 0 bases of the junction unmatched. The germline V gene has CDR1 SEHNR and CDR2 FQNEAQ (reference sequence). CDR3 length: 15 amino acids.

This chain uses TRBV5-6 with TRBJ1-3; D might be TRBD1 (5 bases). This CDR3 comprises 16 residues. Per the germline V gene, CDR1 is SGHDT and CDR2 is YYEEEE. Trimming cost V 1 base and J 0 bases, with 11 bases left between them. CDR3 loop: CASSLRGFLSGNTIYF. In DNA form, the CDR3 reads TGTGCCAGCAGCTTGAGGGGATTCCTCTCTGGAAACACCATATATTTT.

This clone was picked up a small number of times. J is TRBJ1-1 and V is TRBV6-6, with D possibly being TRBD1 (6 bases). The V and J ends lost 6 bases and 5 bases respectively, with 13 bases between them. The length of the CDR3 is 13 residues. Germline V gene lookup returns CDR1 MNHNY and CDR2 SVGAGI (reference sequence). The CDR3 loop reads CASSRTGITEAFF. In DNA, the CDR3 is TGTGCCAGCAGCCGTACAGGGATTACTGAAGCTTTCTTT.

The rearrangement joins TRBV5-1 to TRBJ1-1; maybe TRBD1 (5 bases). Germline assignment: CDR1 SGHRS and CDR2 YFSETQ. V was trimmed by 4 bases and J by 4 bases, leaving 14 bases between them. The CDR3 is made up of 14 amino acids. The CDR3 sequence is CASSPGDWGTEAFF. Written as DNA, the CDR3 is TGCGCCAGCAGCCCGGGGGACTGGGGCACTGAAGCTTTCTTT.

The genes are TRBV2 and TRBJ1-1; the match to TRBD1 covers 7 bases. Losses at the gene ends were 11 bases for V and 0 bases for J; bases not matched to a gene: 6. In germline, CDR1 is SNHLY, CDR2 FYNNEI. The CDR3 is 13 residues long. This CDR3 is CAEGGQMNTEAFF. In nucleotides, the CDR3 is TGTGCCGAAGGGGGACAGATGAACACTGAAGCTTTCTTT. The complete variable domain, with remaining parts taken from reference TRBV2 and TRBJ1-1, reads EPEVTQTPSHQVTQMGQEVILRCVPISNHLYFYWYRQILGQKVEFLVSFYNNEISEKSEIFDDQFSVERPDGSNFTLKIRSTKLEDSAMYFCAEGGQMNTEAFFGQGTRLTVV.

This chain uses TRBV5-1 with TRBJ1-4; 7 bases agree with TRBD1. Looked up from germline, CDR1 is SGHRS and CDR2 is YFSETQ. The junction had 8 bases not matched to a gene; V was cut back by 4 bases and J by 8 bases. This CDR3 spans 14 amino acids. The chain's CDR3 is CASSPGTESEKLFF. For the CDR3, the DNA is TGCGCCAGCAGCCCCGGGACAGAAAGCGAAAAACTGTTTTTT.

The genes are TRBV28 and TRBJ2-7; D might be TRBD1 (5 bases). CDR3 length: 12 residues. Trimming cost V 2 bases and J 4 bases, with 6 bases left between them. The germline V gene encodes CDR1 MDHEN and CDR2 SYDVKM. The CDR3 reads CASSLGAYEQYF. The CDR3 DNA reads TGTGCCAGCAGTTTAGGGGCTTACGAGCAGTACTTC.

This chain links TRBV29-1 with TRBJ2-1; D possibly corresponds to TRBD1 (6 bases). CDR1 is SQVTM, CDR2 ANQGSEA, per germline. V shed 7 bases and J shed 5 bases, with 18 bases lying between them. This CDR3 is 14 amino acids long. The CDR3 sequence is CSALRGKGNNEQFF. The CDR3 nucleotides read TGCAGCGCCCTGAGGGGGAAGGGCAACAATGAGCAGTTCTTC.

A few counts support this clone. This rearrangement joins TRBV28 to TRBJ2-5, with 7 bases fitting TRBD2. Germline V gene lookup returns CDR1 MDHEN and CDR2 SYDVKM. The CDR3 extends over 15 amino acids. The V segment lost 4 bases and the J segment 1 base; nucleotides outside the gene matches: 6. The DNA of the CDR3 is TGTGCCAGCAGTTCCCTCTCTAGCGGCCAAGAGACCCAGTACTTC. Translated, it gives CASSSLSSGQETQYF.

The chain carries TRBV18 and TRBJ1-1; a weak D match, TRBD1 (6 bases). Per germline, CDR1 KGHSH and CDR2 LQKENI. The CDR3 is 14 residues long. V lost 3 bases to trimming and J lost 4 bases, with 12 bases between them. The CDR3 protein is CASSPGHPGTEAFF. As DNA, the CDR3 is TGTGCCAGCTCACCGGGACATCCCGGCACTGAAGCTTTCTTT. The complete variable domain, with remaining parts taken from reference TRBV18 and TRBJ1-1, reads NAGVMQNPRHLVRRRGQEARLRCSPMKGHSHVYWYRQLPEEGLKFMVYLQKENIIDESGMPKERFSAEFPKEGPSILRIQQVVRGDSAAYFCASSPGHPGTEAFFGQGTRLTVV.

This clone was counted once. V and J are TRBV6-1 and TRBJ1-5; D remains unclear. Trimming stripped 1 base from V and 8 bases from J, with 12 bases between. The length of the CDR3 is 14 residues. Germline V gene lookup returns CDR1 MNHNS and CDR2 SASEGT. CDR3 nucleotides: TGTGCCAGCAGTGAAGGGTGGGGAGGAGAGCCCCAGCATTTT. Amino acid sequence: CASSEGWGGEPQHF.